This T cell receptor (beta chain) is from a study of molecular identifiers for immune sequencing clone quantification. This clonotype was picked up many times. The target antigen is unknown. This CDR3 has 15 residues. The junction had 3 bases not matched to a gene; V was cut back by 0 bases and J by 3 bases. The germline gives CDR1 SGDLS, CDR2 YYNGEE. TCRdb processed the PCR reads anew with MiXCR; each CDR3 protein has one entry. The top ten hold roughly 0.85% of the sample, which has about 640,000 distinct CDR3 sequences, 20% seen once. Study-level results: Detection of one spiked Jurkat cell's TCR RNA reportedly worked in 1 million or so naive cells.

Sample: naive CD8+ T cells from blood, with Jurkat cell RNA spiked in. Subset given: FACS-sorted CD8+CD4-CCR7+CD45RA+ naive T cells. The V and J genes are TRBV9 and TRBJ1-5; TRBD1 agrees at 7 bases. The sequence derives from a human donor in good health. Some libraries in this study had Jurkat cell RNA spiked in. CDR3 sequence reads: CASSVDGTDNQPQHF. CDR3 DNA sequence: TGTGCCAGCAGCGTAGACGGGACAGACAATCAGCCCCAGCATTTT.